The clone carrying this T cell receptor (beta chain) was seen just once. The germline V gene encodes CDR1 SGHRS and CDR2 YFSETQ. After removal of 4 bases from V and 1 base from J, the junction contained 2 bases not matched to a gene. This CDR3 region has 14 residues. This sample was included in a study of blood T cell repertoires in COVID-19. TCRdb keeps only in-frame clones here, not all; method: immunoSEQ multiplex PCR. The sample yields 250,000 to 350,000 clones, 70% to 90% seen once. The sequence derives from a woman in her thirties who had recovered from COVID-19. The sequenced sample was PBMCs or T cells enriched from blood (not recorded which). The J gene is TRBJ2-3, the V gene TRBV5-1, with 8 positions matching TRBD2. CDR3 in DNA: TGCGCCAGCAGCCCCGGGGGGGGCACAGATACGCAGTATTTT. This gives the protein CASSPGGGTDTQYF. Combining the CDR3 with reference TRBV5-1 and TRBJ2-3 gives the whole variable domain KAGVTQTPRYLIKTRGQQVTLSCSPISGHRSVSWYQQTPGQGLQFLFEYFSETQRNKGNFPGRFSGRQFSNSRSEMNVSTLELGDSALYLCASSPGGGTDTQYFGPGTRLTVL.